The 8 T cell receptor beta chains presented below share a single source sample, sequenced in a study of quantifying T cell responses using KT2 cells. Study-level information: cDNA was made from DNase-treated RNA using alpha and beta constant primers.

A single-stranded UMI oligo with SP2 sequence was ligated to cDNA 3' ends. First-round PCR used 4 cycles and beta primers RC1.1 and RC1.2 covering TRBC1 and TRBC2. Using its own MiXCR run on the UMI-ligation and nested PCR reads, TCRdb lists one record per CDR3 protein. The table has tens of thousands of distinct CDR3 sequences, 7.3% seen once. The sequencing sample was made of PBMCs spiked with cells of the T cell clone KT2. These receptors all come from a human donor.

This clonotype was seen ten or more times. The CDR3 here is CASSKLGTGELFF. The CDR3 DNA is TGTGCCAGCAGCAAACTAGGGACCGGGGAGCTGTTTTTT. The chain is built from TRBV12-3 or TRBV12-4 and TRBJ2-2; D may be TRBD2 (5 bases). The CDR3 covers 13 residues. Deletions cut 6 bases from V and 5 bases from J, with 10 bases between.

As regards this clonotype: Possible read error: a much larger clone is one base away. V usage is TRBV20-1 and J usage is TRBJ1-5; 10 bases map to TRBD1. From germline, CDR1 is DFQATT and CDR2 SNEGSKA (reference sequence). This CDR3 is built from 15 residues. CDR3 amino acids: CRARVGGTGDQPQHF. For the CDR3, the DNA is TGCAGAGCTAGAGTAGGGGGGACAGGGGATCAGCCCCAGCATTTT.

This chain uses TRBV2 with TRBJ2-7, with D perhaps matching TRBD2 (5 bases). Trimming removed 3 bases at V and 3 bases at J, with 24 bases between. The CDR3 length is 18 residues. Germline CDR1 is SNHLY and CDR2 is FYNNEI. CDR3 sequence: CASSEFTGAGSKGYEQYF. CDR3 DNA sequence: TGTGCCAGCAGTGAGTTTACGGGCGCGGGCTCTAAGGGCTACGAGCAGTACTTC.

This clonotype was seen ten or more times. The CDR3: CASSDPRTASDAFF. DNA for the CDR3: TGTGCCAGCAGTGATCCGAGAACCGCCAGCGATGCTTTCTTT. This sequence joins TRBV2 and TRBJ1-1; D gene unclear. V lost 3 bases, J lost 11 bases, and 19 bases lay in between. CDR3 length: 14 residues. Germline loops: CDR1 SNHLY, CDR2 FYNNEI.

This clonotype was found a few times. The rearrangement links TRBV5-1 to TRBJ2-7; maybe TRBD2 (5 bases). This CDR3 region has 14 residues. Germline V CDR1 and CDR2: SGHRS, YFSETQ. With 0 bases removed from V and 5 bases from J, the gap between germline ends came to 12 bases. CDR3 in DNA: TGCGCCAGCAGCTTGGAGGGAGTTGACGACGAGCAGTACTTC. Its translation: CASSLEGVDDEQYF.

This clonotype was seen at least ten times. V and J are TRBV5-6 and TRBJ1-1; maybe TRBD1 (5 bases). V lost 3 bases to trimming and J lost 0 bases, with 9 bases between them. CDR1 is SGHDT and CDR2 is YYEEEE in the germline V gene. The CDR3 consists of 14 residues. CDR3 nucleotide sequence: TGTGCCAGCAGCTCGGACACCATGAACACTGAAGCTTTCTTT. This gives the protein CASSSDTMNTEAFF.

Comments on this clonotype: A read error may explain this, as a much larger clone is one base away. The V gene is TRBV11-2, the J gene TRBJ2-7; D could derive from TRBD1 or TRBD2 (6 bases each). Per germline, CDR1 SGHAT and CDR2 FQNNGV. CDR3 length: 16 residues. The CDR3 here is CASSFGGGGTSYEQNF. CDR3 coding DNA: TGTGCCAGCAGCTTTGGTGGGGGCGGGACCTCCTACGAGCAGAACTTC.

This clonotype has at least ten counts. J is TRBJ1-2 and V is TRBV12-3 or TRBV12-4; D ambiguous. Trimming took 3 bases from V and 7 from J, leaving 6 bases between them. There are 11 residues in the CDR3. CDR3 in amino acids: CASSFSGGYTF. CDR3 coding DNA: TGTGCCAGCAGTTTCAGCGGTGGCTACACCTTC.